This entry lists 6 T cell receptor beta chains sequenced from one sample in a study of read filtering for tumor transcriptome and immune sequencing. The library was built from roughly 400 ng RNA with molecular barcoded adaptors for alpha/delta and beta/gamma chains. TCRdb reanalysed the reads using MiXCR and keeps one entry per CDR3 protein. There are roughly 90,000 distinct CDR3 sequences in the sample; approximately 21% occur only once, and roughly 10% lies in the top ten. Sequencing used a population of CD138-negative cells sorted from bone marrow. The receptors originated from a donor aged 40 or over with multiple myeloma.

This clonotype was seen a few times. J is TRBJ2-5 and V is TRBV18; D is perhaps TRBD1 (6 bases). CDR3 length: 15 residues. Trimming took off 2 bases at V and 5 bases at J, with 15 bases between the two ends. From germline, CDR1 is KGHSH and CDR2 LQKENI. CDR3 region: CASSPYQGRKETQYF. The DNA for the CDR3 is TGTGCCAGCTCACCATATCAGGGGCGAAAGGAGACCCAGTACTTC. The full variable domain, its missing parts supplied by reference TRBV18 and TRBJ2-5, is NAGVMQNPRHLVRRRGQEARLRCSPMKGHSHVYWYRQLPEEGLKFMVYLQKENIIDESGMPKERFSAEFPKEGPSILRIQQVVRGDSAAYFCASSPYQGRKETQYFGPGTRLLVL.

This clonotype was recorded many times. The chain recombines TRBV11-2 with TRBJ2-1, with 12 bases matching TRBD2. V shed 5 bases, J shed 13 bases, and the junction held 12 bases outside the gene matches. Germline V gene data show CDR1 as SGHAT and CDR2 as FQNNGV. CDR3 size: 15 residues. In DNA form, the CDR3 reads TGTGCCAGCAGCCACACTAGCGGGGGGCTCTCATACCAGTTCTTC. It encodes CASSHTSGGLSYQFF. Together with reference TRBV11-2 and TRBJ2-1, the CDR3 gives the full variable domain: EAGVAQSPRYKIIEKRQSVAFWCNPISGHATLYWYQQILGQGPKLLIQFQNNGVVDDSQLPKDRFSAERLKGVDSTLKIQPAKLEDSAVYLCASSHTSGGLSYQFFGPGTRLTVL.

This clonotype occurred many times. The rearrangement uses TRBV12-3 or TRBV12-4 and TRBJ1-1; no clear D. V was cut by 4 bases and J by 3 bases, with 12 bases left in between. The CDR3 is made up of 14 amino acids. DNA of the CDR3: TGTGCCAGCAGTTCCCCCGGACGGTACACTGAAGCTTTCTTT. Protein sequence: CASSSPGRYTEAFF.

The chain employs TRBV28 and TRBJ1-5; 7 positions match TRBD1. J was trimmed by 5 bases and V by 3 bases; bases with no gene match: 7. The CDR3 totals 15 residues. Looked up from germline, CDR1 is MDHEN and CDR2 is SYDVKM. CDR3 loop: CASSFSRQGYQPQHF. CDR3 coding DNA: TGTGCCAGCAGTTTTAGCCGACAGGGCTATCAGCCCCAGCATTTT.

This clonotype was observed many times. This chain links TRBV28 with TRBJ1-2; TRBD1 might be the D (6 bases). Trimming took off 6 bases at V and 5 bases at J, with 13 bases between the two ends. Germline assignment: CDR1 MDHEN and CDR2 SYDVKM. This CDR3 comprises 13 residues. The CDR3 DNA is TGTGCCAGCAGAACGACAGGCCTGTATGGCTACACCTTC. This gives the protein CASRTTGLYGYTF.

This clonotype was counted at least ten times. The rearrangement links TRBV20-1 to TRBJ2-1; the match to TRBD2 covers 12 bases. This CDR3 is 15 amino acids long. Losses at the gene ends were 6 bases for V and 5 bases for J; bases not matched to a gene: 8. Germline V gives CDR1 DFQATT, CDR2 SNEGSKA (reference sequence). The CDR3 region is CSAKTLAGGHNEQFF. The DNA of the CDR3 is TGCAGTGCGAAGACACTAGCGGGGGGCCACAATGAGCAGTTCTTC.